These T cell receptor beta chains were read from a single sample in a study of immune evolution from preneoplasia to lung adenocarcinoma. The method was immunoSEQ multiplex PCR; TCRdb's version includes in-frame clones alone and lacks a portion of them. The table lists about 7,400 clones, more than 75% of them singletons. The sample comprised FFPE adjacent normal lung tissue. All receptors come from a person aged 70 to 85 with lung adenocarcinoma. The conserved cysteine and the conserved F or W are not part of the CDR3 here. D genes are given only for firm matches.

NA | TRBJ1-1 | TRBV7-3 | ASSFRGNTEAF
NA | TRBJ2-7 | TRBV6-1 | ASSEFGGAIIVSEQY
NA | TRBJ2-6 | TRBV19 | ASSPSEGTGANVLT
TRBD1 | TRBJ1-2 | TRBV7-2 | ASSLVAGGTAYGYT
NA | TRBJ2-7 | TRBV5-1 | ASSPGLDGEQY
NA | TRBJ2-2 | TRBV28 | ASKRSDGELF
NA | TRBJ1-5 | TRBV4-1 | ASTPMEGNNQPQH
TRBD2 | TRBJ2-7 | TRBV2 | ASASGTATYEQY
TRBD2 | TRBJ2-2 | TRBV6-1 | ASSALAGRGTGELF
TRBD1 | TRBJ2-1 | TRBV19 | ASSPRQGANEQF
NA | TRBJ2-1 | TRBV18 | ASSPPTGHNEQF
NA | TRBJ2-1 | TRBV6-6 | ASSYFGTSNEQF
NA | TRBJ1-1 | TRBV6-5 | ASSYRYGGTEAF
NA | TRBJ1-3 | TRBV19 | ASSISRANSGNTIY
NA | TRBJ2-5 | TRBV6-5 | ASSRRRGEETQY
TRBD1 | TRBJ1-4 | TRBV28 | ASSLSADRGEKLF
TRBD1 | TRBJ2-7 | TRBV6-5 | ASKLGQGTYEQY
NA | TRBJ1-6 | TRBV27 | ASSLATGRGSPLH
NA | TRBJ1-4 | TRBV10-3 | AISEGLGEKLF
NA | TRBJ1-6 | TRBV30 | AWSATGEYSPLH
NA | TRBJ2-7 | TRBV27 | ASSFIGKQGGNYEQY
NA | TRBJ1-5 | TRBV19 | ASSMVQGNQPQH
TRBD1 | TRBJ1-5 | TRBV2 | ASSEARGTGNQPQH
NA | TRBJ2-7 | TRBV7-8 | ASSWPSTYEQY
NA | TRBJ2-7 | TRBV29-1 | SAGHQEVQY
NA | TRBJ2-5 | TRBV4-1 | ASSQGPSETQY
TRBD1 | TRBJ2-7 | TRBV7-3 | ATHKPRATGDPYEQY
TRBD2 | TRBJ2-2 | TRBV7-6 | ASSPIIRLAGTGELF
TRBD2 | TRBJ2-7 | TRBV6-1 | ASSGGIAGGFSYEQY
NA | TRBJ2-1 | TRBV5-1 | ASSQRPPSGDNEQF
NA | TRBJ1-2 | TRBV6-1 | ASRAALYGYT
NA | TRBJ1-3 | TRBV4-2 | ASSSGGLGNTIY
TRBD2 | TRBJ2-1 | TRBV7-9 | ASSLGTSGNDEQF
NA | TRBJ1-1 | TRBV30 | AWSRDTEAF
NA | TRBJ1-1 | TRBV5-1 | ASSYGTGSTEAF
TRBD2 | TRBJ2-3 | TRBV7-3 | ASSSGLAGGADTQY
NA | TRBJ2-2 | TRBV6-1 | ASSEDRERTGELF
NA | TRBJ1-1 | TRBV6-6 | ASSRMRDTEAF
NA | TRBJ2-7 | TRBV7-8 | ASSLGETYEQY
NA | TRBJ1-6 | TRBV7-9 | ASSQDGPFESPLH
NA | TRBJ1-4 | TRBV28 | ASSLQGKLF
NA | TRBJ2-7 | TRBV6-6 | ASSYTSREQY
TRBD1 | TRBJ2-1 | TRBV5-4 | ASSSTGREQF
TRBD2 | TRBJ2-7 | TRBV4-2 | ASSQDRRRLAGVYEQY
NA | TRBJ1-2 | TRBV29-1 | SVDSGGGRVGYT
TRBD1 | TRBJ1-4 | TRBV5-1 | ASSLEGQPEKLF
NA | TRBJ2-5 | TRBV19 | ASSSGETQY
TRBD2 | TRBJ2-1 | TRBV5-5 | ASSRPGGSSYNEQF
NA | TRBJ1-5 | TRBV6-4 | ASSTGPYQPQH
NA | TRBJ2-7 | TRBV2 | ASSEALNLSYEQY
NA | TRBJ1-3 | TRBV18 | ASSPPSLGNTIY
TRBD1 | TRBJ2-3 | TRBV10-3 | AISEQGRADTQY
TRBD2 | TRBJ2-3 | TRBV19 | ASRLAGETDTQY